Included here is one TCR beta chain sequence, with context. The entry originates in a study of blood T cell repertoires in COVID-19. Study in general: COVID-19 samples collected from the United States, Italy and Spain covered acute and convalescent phases. PBMCs, B-cell-depleted T cells, or T cells were the source of the cDNA or gDNA that made up the material.

In the authors' methods: Reference gene primer amplification gave nucleated cell count estimates. Clones were read by immunoSEQ multiplex PCR, and TCRdb kept only the in-frame ones, dropping some. The DNA gave D and trimming, while V, J and clone size come from that table. The sample has over 150,000 clones, 70% to 90% seen once; the top ten hold around 1%. The CDR3 loop spans 14 amino acids. This chain uses TRBV21-1 with TRBJ2-7; TRBD1, the table's D call, lacks a check against the DNA. TRBV21-1 is a documented pseudogene. This sequence originates from a man aged 35 to 55 with acute or convalescent COVID-19. The source material was peripheral blood. The DNA of the CDR3 is TGTGCCAGCAGCCTCCTGACAGAATCCTACGAGCAGTACTTC. Amino acids: CASSLLTESYEQYF.